The rows below give T cell receptor beta chains drawn from one sample of a study of shared clonotypes between healthy human individuals. TCRdb's table, derived via immunoSEQ multiplex PCR, lists solely in-frame clones and lacks some. The data contain some 2.1 million clones, just under 95% of them singletons. What was sequenced was naive CD8+ T cells from PBMCs. The source is a man between 18 and 29 years old in good health. Some clones in this sample may be carry-over from other donors' samples. Each CDR3 is given with its conserved first and last residue. The order of the fields is D gene, V gene, clone size, J gene, CDR3 protein, CDR3 DNA. A D gene is named only where the DNA matches it firmly. Expanded clones are given a class, and other clones once, few, many or no size at all.

-,TRBV7-8,-,TRBJ2-1,CASSPMAGTRVSYNEQFF,TGTGCCAGCAGCCCCATGGCGGGGACCCGAGTCTCCTACAATGAGCAGTTCTTC
TRBD1,TRBV7-8,few,TRBJ1-1,CASSSRTGENTEAFF,TGTGCCAGCAGCTCCCGGACAGGGGAGAACACTGAAGCTTTCTTT
-,TRBV28,-,TRBJ1-5,CASSFFRTLGPQHF,TGTGCCAGCAGTTTTTTCAGGACCTTAGGGCCCCAGCATTTT
-,TRBV28,-,TRBJ2-5,CASTTRLYQETQYF,TGTGCCAGCACGACGCGTCTGTACCAAGAGACCCAGTACTTC
-,TRBV6-1,-,TRBJ2-7,CASSEVFSNYEQYF,TGTGCCAGCAGTGAAGTCTTCTCCAACTACGAGCAGTACTTC
TRBD1,TRBV27,-,TRBJ1-1,CASSLDRGTEAFF,TGTGCCAGCAGTTTAGACAGGGGCACTGAAGCTTTCTTT
TRBD1,TRBV7-9,-,TRBJ2-7,CASSFPGGDSPYEQYF,TGTGCCAGCAGCTTCCCGGGTGGGGACAGCCCCTACGAGCAGTACTTC
-,TRBV28,once,TRBJ2-3,CASSPTDTRLFTDTQYF,TGTGCCAGCAGTCCCACGGATACCCGACTTTTCACAGATACGCAGTATTTT
-,TRBV5-8,-,TRBJ1-2,CASSLDRERIRGYGYTF,TGTGCCAGCAGCTTGGACAGGGAAAGAATAAGGGGCTATGGCTACACCTTC
TRBD1,TRBV27,-,TRBJ2-7,CASSPSGQGSYEQYF,TGTGCCAGCAGCCCATCGGGACAGGGCTCCTACGAGCAGTACTTC
-,TRBV7-2,-,TRBJ2-7,CASSEFWALAGYEQYF,TGTGCCAGCAGCGAATTTTGGGCTTTAGCCGGCTACGAGCAGTACTTC
-,TRBV2,-,TRBJ1-4,CASSEGALLTNEKLFF,TGTGCCAGCAGTGAAGGGGCGTTACTAACTAATGAAAAACTGTTTTTT
TRBD1,TRBV4-1,-,TRBJ2-1,CASSPVGQGIRHEQFF,TGCGCCAGCAGCCCCGTTGGACAGGGTATTAGGCATGAGCAGTTCTTC
TRBD2,TRBV27,-,TRBJ2-7,CASSLIVSSGSYEQYF,TGTGCCAGCAGTTTAATTGTGTCTAGCGGGAGCTACGAGCAGTACTTC
TRBD2,TRBV5-4,once,TRBJ2-7,CASSFRSGTQDPYEQYF,TGTGCCAGCAGCTTCAGAAGCGGGACGCAAGACCCCTACGAGCAGTACTTC
TRBD2,TRBV4-3,-,TRBJ2-7,CASSLGRETAGEQYF,TGCGCCAGCAGCCTGGGGCGGGAGACGGCGGGAGAGCAGTACTTC
-,TRBV27,once,TRBJ2-3,CASSPLWELEGTQYF,TGTGCCAGCAGTCCCCTATGGGAGTTAGAGGGTACGCAGTATTTT
TRBD2,TRBV6-1,-,TRBJ2-1,CASRTGLAQIYEQFF,TGTGCCAGCAGGACGGGACTAGCCCAGATCTATGAGCAGTTCTTC
-,TRBV27,-,TRBJ2-7,CASRMMGHSYEQYF,TGTGCCAGCCGTATGATGGGACATTCCTACGAGCAGTACTTC
TRBD2,TRBV15,-,TRBJ2-7,CATSGTGRGYEQYF,TGTGCCACCAGCGGGACCGGGAGGGGTTACGAGCAGTACTTC
TRBD2,TRBV29-1,-,TRBJ2-2,CSVRLASGRGTGELFF,TGCAGCGTCCGCCTGGCTAGCGGGAGAGGCACCGGGGAGCTGTTTTTT
TRBD1,TRBV15,once,TRBJ1-1,CATSNRGNTEAFF,TGTGCCACCAGCAACAGGGGGAACACTGAAGCTTTCTTT
TRBD2,TRBV4-1,-,TRBJ2-4,CASSQDTAGALIGKNIQYF,TGCGCCAGCAGCCAAGATACAGCGGGAGCTTTAATCGGCAAAAACATTCAGTACTTC
-,TRBV29-1,-,TRBJ2-5,CSTHAVGEETQYF,TGCAGCACTCACGCGGTTGGTGAGGAGACCCAGTACTTC
-,TRBV9,-,TRBJ2-7,CASSVGGSAYEQYF,TGTGCCAGCAGCGTAGGGGGATCTGCGTACGAGCAGTACTTC
-,TRBV7-8,-,TRBJ2-1,CASSPPRRPEGNEQFF,TGTGCCAGCAGCCCCCCCCGCAGGCCTGAGGGGAATGAGCAGTTCTTC